One sample yielded the 30 T cell receptor beta chains listed below, sequenced in a study of blood T cells in healthy people across ages. Together with a sample-barcoded 5' primer, a J-beta primer mix was included in a second PCR lasting roughly 6 to 12 cycles. Via MiXCR, TCRdb re-called the 5' RACE reads, giving one row per CDR3 protein. Here the sample spans 1.5 million or so distinct CDR3 sequences, 35% to 45% being singletons. Sequenced input: blood. The source of these receptors is a woman under 30 in good health.

This clonotype was observed a handful of times. The rearrangement links TRBV9 to TRBJ2-3; a possible D gene is TRBD2 (7 bases). The CDR3 has 15 residues. V was shortened by 0 bases and J by 4 bases, with 12 bases between the two germline ends. Germline CDR1 and CDR2: SGDLS and YYNGEE. The CDR3 nucleotides are TGTGCCAGCAGCGTAGCGGGGGGCCTGGCAGATACGCAGTATTTT. It yields the protein CASSVAGGLADTQYF.

The rearrangement uses TRBV10-3 and TRBJ1-6; D may be TRBD1 (6 bases). Trimming took 0 bases from V and 7 from J, leaving 10 bases between them. Germline V gene sequence: CDR1 ENHRY, CDR2 SYGVKD. The CDR3 is made up of 15 amino acids. DNA for the CDR3: TGTGCCATCAGTGAGTCGACACAGGGCAATTCACCCCTCCACTTT. Encoded protein: CAISESTQGNSPLHF.

About this clonotype: The junction and the germline gene differ at one end; a read error may be behind it. CDR3 in DNA: TGTGCCAGCAGCGGGAATTCACCCCCCCACTTT. It codes for CASSGNSPPHF. This chain joins TRBV12-3 or TRBV12-4 and TRBJ1-6; D remains ambiguous. This CDR3 is 11 amino acids long.

The chain combines TRBV20-1 with TRBJ2-1, with TRBD2 matching over 8 bases. CDR3 length: 16 amino acids. The V segment lost 7 bases and the J segment 3 bases; nucleotides outside the gene matches: 14. The germline V gene has CDR1 DFQATT and CDR2 SNEGSKA (reference sequence). As DNA, the CDR3 is TGCAGTGAACTCGGGGGGGCAGGACGGCTCTACAATGAGCAGTTCTTC. Translation gives CSELGGAGRLYNEQFF.

V gene TRBV4-2 combines with J gene TRBJ2-7; 10 bases are shared with TRBD2. The CDR3 has 16 residues. V lost 5 bases and J lost 2; bases outside the gene matches: 9. Germline V CDR1 and CDR2: LGHNA, YNFKEQ. This chain's CDR3 is CASSKESGRGTYEQYF. The CDR3 DNA reads TGTGCCAGCAGCAAGGAGAGCGGGAGGGGGACCTACGAGCAGTACTTC.

This rearrangement joins TRBV6-5 to TRBJ2-7, with 8 nucleotides matching TRBD1. Per germline, CDR1 MNHEY and CDR2 SVGAGI. The CDR3 length is 16 residues. Trimming removed 4 bases from V and 2 bases from J; junction bases left unmatched: 10. CDR3 in amino acids: CASSCSVTGGTYEQYF. CDR3 DNA sequence: TGTGCCAGCAGTTGCTCAGTCACAGGGGGGACCTACGAGCAGTACTTC.

This clonotype appeared a few times. The rearrangement joins TRBV5-5 to TRBJ1-2; the D gene is possibly TRBD1 (6 bases). Germline V gives CDR1 SGHKS, CDR2 YYEKEE (reference sequence). V dropped 2 bases and J dropped 8 bases, with 22 bases sitting between them. The CDR3 sequence is 16 residues long. The CDR3 DNA reads as TGTGCCAGCAGCTTTTGGAGGGGGGGAGGTTCCCTCGGCTACACCTTC. Amino acid sequence: CASSFWRGGGSLGYTF.

This clonotype was picked up many times. The chain recombines TRBV7-9 with TRBJ2-1; D unclear. This CDR3 is 12 amino acids long. Germline V gives CDR1 SEHNR, CDR2 FQNEAQ (reference sequence). V lost 4 bases and J 6 bases, leaving 7 bases between the germline ends. Here the CDR3 DNA reads TGTGCCAGCAGCTCAGGTGGCAATGAGCAGTTCTTC. Translation: CASSSGGNEQFF.

V usage is TRBV12-3 or TRBV12-4 and J usage is TRBJ2-1, with 7 nucleotides matching TRBD2. The CDR3 covers 16 residues. V trimming: 2 bases; J trimming: 0 bases; junction bases outside the gene matches: 4. DNA for the CDR3: TGTGCCAGCAGTTTATCCCCGGGAGGCTCCTACAATGAGCAGTTCTTC. It is translated as CASSLSPGGSYNEQFF.

This clonotype was counted between two and nine times. The chain links TRBV11-2 to TRBJ2-5; 9 bases map to TRBD2. The J call may be mistaken, given a closer DNA end match to TRBJ2-7. This CDR3 is 20 amino acids long. Germline lookup yields CDR1 SGHAT and CDR2 FQNNGV. The CDR3 here is CASSIRFGGYIAGESHEQYF. CDR3 nucleotide sequence: TGTGCCAGCAGCATTAGATTCGGCGGCTACATAGCGGGAGAGAGCCACGAGCAGTACTTC.

This clonotype has a handful of counts. The chain couples TRBV7-6 to TRBJ2-7, with D possibly being TRBD2 (6 bases). Germline-derived CDR1 and CDR2 are SGHVS and FNYEAQ. There are 14 residues in the CDR3. V was cut by 6 bases and J by 2 bases, with 14 bases left in between. The CDR3 here is CASSSSTSAYEQYF. The DNA of the CDR3 is TGTGCCAGCAGTTCCTCGACTAGTGCCTACGAGCAGTACTTC.

The chain has TRBV6-5 and TRBJ2-7; maybe TRBD1 (6 bases). CDR1 and CDR2 from the germline V gene are MNHEY and SVGAGI. Between the trimmed V and J ends, which lost 5 bases and 11 bases, there was a span of 16 bases. This CDR3 has 12 amino acids. CDR3 amino acids: CASSTTGLGEYF. DNA for the CDR3: TGTGCCAGCAGTACAACAGGGCTGGGGGAGTACTTC.

The chain uses TRBV29-1 and TRBJ1-1; D call uncertain. The CDR3 is 11 amino acids. The ends were cut back, 2 bases at V and 11 bases at J, with 12 bases in the middle. The V gene's germline CDR1 is SQVTM and CDR2 ANQGSEA. The CDR3 DNA reads TGCAGCGTTGAAACTTATCCATTGGCTTTCTTT. It codes for CSVETYPLAFF.

This chain links TRBV15 with TRBJ1-5; D ambiguous. This CDR3 contains 13 residues. Germline V gene data show CDR1 as LNHNV and CDR2 as YYDKDF (reference sequence). V shed 5 bases and J shed 0 bases, with 5 bases lying between them. The DNA of the CDR3 is TGTGCCACCAGCCAATATAGCAATCAGCCCCAGCATTTT. It codes for CATSQYSNQPQHF.

The chain recombines TRBV6-2 or TRBV6-3 with TRBJ2-3; 12 bases are shared with TRBD2. The CDR3 is 16 residues long. Unmatched junction bases numbered 4, after V lost 4 bases and J lost 2 bases. Germline values: CDR1 MNHEY, CDR2 SVGEGT. CDR3 sequence: CASSWRLAGVTDTQYF. The CDR3, as DNA: TGTGCCAGCAGTTGGCGACTAGCGGGGGTCACAGATACGCAGTATTTT.

V gene TRBV12-3 or TRBV12-4 combines with J gene TRBJ2-1, with D unclear. Between the trimmed V and J ends, which lost 0 bases and 6 bases, there was a span of 6 bases. The CDR3 is 13 amino acids. CDR3 bases: TGTGCCAGCAGTTTAGCGTATATCAATGAGCAGTTCTTC. Translation gives CASSLAYINEQFF.

The gene calls are TRBV5-1 and TRBJ2-5, with 9 bases lining up with TRBD1. The V gene's germline CDR1 is SGHRS and CDR2 YFSETQ. V shed 1 base and J 11 bases; nucleotides not matched to a gene: 9. The CDR3 length is 14 residues. CDR3 DNA sequence: TGCGCCAGCAGCTTGCCCGGGACAGGGAATGAGCAGTACTTC. Protein sequence: CASSLPGTGNEQYF.

This clonotype was recorded a few times. V is TRBV7-9 and J is TRBJ2-7; 8 bases align to TRBD1. Germline V gives CDR1 SEHNR, CDR2 FQNEAQ (reference sequence). This CDR3 comprises 16 residues. After removal of 6 bases from V and 0 bases from J, the junction contained 10 bases not matched to a gene. CDR3 amino acids: CASSPPTGGYSYEQYF. CDR3 in DNA: TGTGCCAGCAGTCCTCCCACAGGGGGTTACTCCTACGAGCAGTACTTC. Full variable domain (outside the CDR3, taken from reference TRBV7-9 and TRBJ2-7): DTGVSQNPRHKITKRGQNVTFRCDPISEHNRLYWYRQTLGQGPEFLTYFQNEAQLEKSRLLSDRFSAERPKGSFSTLEIQRTEQGDSAMYLCASSPPTGGYSYEQYFGPGTRLTVT.

The CDR3 region is CSARYGRGLSGNEQYF. Written as DNA, the CDR3 is TGCAGTGCTAGATATGGCCGGGGCCTTTCGGGCAATGAGCAGTACTTC. The chain joins TRBV20-1 to TRBJ2-7, with D perhaps matching TRBD1 or TRBD2 (5 bases each). Germline CDR1 and CDR2: DFQATT and SNEGSKA (reference sequence). This CDR3 region has 16 residues. V was trimmed by 2 bases and J by 7 bases, leaving 24 bases between them.

Only a few counts were recorded for this clonotype. V gene TRBV5-6 combines with J gene TRBJ2-3; weak D call: TRBD2 (6 bases). CDR3 size: 16 residues. The germline V gene has CDR1 SGHDT and CDR2 YYEEEE. With 4 bases removed from V and 0 bases from J, the gap between germline ends came to 15 bases. Written as DNA, the CDR3 is TGTGCCAGCAGCCTCGGAGGGCCCATCAGCACAGATACGCAGTATTTT. As protein: CASSLGGPISTDTQYF. The full variable domain, with the rest looked up from reference TRBV5-6 and TRBJ2-3, is DAGVTQSPTHLIKTRGQQVTLRCSPKSGHDTVSWYQQALGQGPQFIFQYYEEEERQRGNFPDRFSGHQFPNYSSELNVNALLLGDSALYLCASSLGGPISTDTQYFGPGTRLTVL.

The chain is built from TRBV10-3 and TRBJ2-7; maybe TRBD1 (6 bases). This CDR3 has 14 amino acids. V was pared by 6 bases and J by 2 bases, with 14 bases between. Germline V CDR1 and CDR2: ENHRY, SYGVKD. In DNA form, the CDR3 reads TGTGCCATCAGCCCCGACAGGTCGCCCTACGAGCAGTACTTC. Translation gives CAISPDRSPYEQYF.

This clonotype has a handful of counts. The gene calls are TRBV5-6 and TRBJ1-2; D is unresolved. The CDR3 spans 16 residues. Germline V gives CDR1 SGHDT, CDR2 YYEEEE. V shed 0 bases and J shed 7 bases, with 19 bases lying between them. CDR3 in amino acids: CASSLGRKPPYRGYTF. As DNA, the CDR3 is TGTGCCAGCAGCTTGGGGAGAAAGCCCCCGTACCGTGGCTACACCTTC.

This clonotype was picked up one time. The gene calls are TRBV20-1 and TRBJ1-1; tentatively, D is TRBD1 (5 bases). In germline, CDR1 is DFQATT, CDR2 SNEGSKA (reference sequence). The V end lost 1 base, the J end lost 5 bases, and 14 bases lay between the germline ends. CDR3 size: 14 residues. Here the CDR3 reads CSARAAVKGTEAFF. CDR3 DNA: TGCAGTGCTAGAGCTGCGGTAAAGGGGACTGAAGCTTTCTTT.

This clonotype turned up a few times. This chain connects TRBV5-1 to TRBJ1-4; 7 bases are a match to TRBD1. The CDR3 has 15 amino acids. Germline V gene lookup returns CDR1 SGHRS and CDR2 YFSETQ. With V trimmed by 4 bases and J by 8 bases, 11 bases remained unmatched. CDR3 bases: TGCGCCAGCAGCAGCACACAGGGGAGTGGAGAAAAACTGTTTTTT. Translating gives CASSSTQGSGEKLFF.

The J gene is TRBJ2-7, the V gene TRBV10-3; D possibly corresponds to TRBD1 (5 bases). Per the germline V gene, CDR1 is ENHRY and CDR2 is SYGVKD. V gave up 5 bases and J gave up 1 base, with 9 bases separating them. There are 13 residues in the CDR3. The DNA for the CDR3 is TGTGCCATCAGTTCGACAGTGTCCTACGAGCAGTACTTC. It is translated as CAISSTVSYEQYF.

In this sample, this clonotype turned up a few times. The rearrangement joins TRBV12-3 or TRBV12-4 to TRBJ1-2, with D possibly matching TRBD1 (6 bases). This CDR3 spans 15 amino acids. V was trimmed by 6 bases and J by 6 bases, leaving 20 bases between them. CDR3: CASSIRDTSQDGYTF. The CDR3 bases are TGTGCCAGCAGCATCCGGGACACTAGCCAGGATGGCTACACCTTC.

This clonotype was counted a few times. This chain links TRBV9 with TRBJ2-3; 8 bases are shared with TRBD2. Germline loops: CDR1 SGDLS, CDR2 YYNGEE. The CDR3 has 16 residues. V lost 4 bases and J lost 3; bases outside the gene matches: 10. The CDR3 DNA sequence: TGTGCCAGCAGCTTTCCGGGACTAGTCATGACAGATACGCAGTATTTT. This encodes CASSFPGLVMTDTQYF.

The chain has TRBV3-1 and TRBJ1-6; the D gene is possibly TRBD1 (5 bases). V gave up 6 bases and J gave up 7 bases, with 13 bases separating them. The CDR3 extends over 14 amino acids. Germline assignment: CDR1 LGHDT and CDR2 YNNKEL (reference sequence). The CDR3 sequence is CASSGRDENSPLHF. The CDR3 DNA is TGTGCCAGCAGTGGCCGGGACGAAAATTCACCCCTCCACTTT.

The chain links TRBV2 to TRBJ2-1; 7 bases fit TRBD2. The junction had 17 bases not matched to a gene; V was cut back by 5 bases and J by 7 bases. Germline V gene data show CDR1 as SNHLY and CDR2 as FYNNEI. The CDR3 is 17 residues long. The CDR3 loop is CASSPYANSGLGNEQFF. Here the CDR3 DNA reads TGTGCCAGCAGTCCCTACGCGAATAGCGGGCTGGGGAATGAGCAGTTCTTC.

The V call is TRBV10-3, the J call TRBJ1-1; 9 bases map to TRBD1. The CDR3 has 14 amino acids. V dropped 10 bases and J dropped 0; count of bases not matched to a gene: 6. Germline CDR1 and CDR2: ENHRY and SYGVKD. In DNA form, the CDR3 reads TGTGCCACCACCGGGACAGGGATGAACACTGAAGCTTTCTTT. Its translation: CATTGTGMNTEAFF.